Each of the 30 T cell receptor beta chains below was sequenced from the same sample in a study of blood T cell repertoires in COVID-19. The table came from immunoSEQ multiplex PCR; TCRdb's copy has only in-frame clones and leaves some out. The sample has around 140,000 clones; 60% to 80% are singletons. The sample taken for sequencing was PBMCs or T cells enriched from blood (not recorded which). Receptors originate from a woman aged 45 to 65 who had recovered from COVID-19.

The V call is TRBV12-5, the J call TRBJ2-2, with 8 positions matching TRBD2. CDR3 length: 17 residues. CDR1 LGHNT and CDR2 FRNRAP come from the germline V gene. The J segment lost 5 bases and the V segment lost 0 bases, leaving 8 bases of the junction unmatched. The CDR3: CASGLVPGGVRTGELFF. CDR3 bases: TGTGCTAGTGGTTTGGTACCGGGGGGGGTTCGGACCGGGGAGCTGTTTTTT. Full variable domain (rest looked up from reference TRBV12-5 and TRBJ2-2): DARVTQTPRHKVTEMGQEVTMRCQPILGHNTVFWYRQTMMQGLELLAYFRNRAPLDDSGMPKDRFSAEMPDATLATLKIQPSEPRDSAVYFCASGLVPGGVRTGELFFGEGSRLTVL.

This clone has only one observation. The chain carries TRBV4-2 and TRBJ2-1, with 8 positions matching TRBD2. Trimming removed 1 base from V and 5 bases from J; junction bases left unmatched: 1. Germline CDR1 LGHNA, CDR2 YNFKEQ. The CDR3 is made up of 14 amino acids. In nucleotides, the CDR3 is TGTGCCAGCAGCCAAGCGGGGGGGAACAATGAGCAGTTCTTC. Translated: CASSQAGGNNEQFF.

CDR3 coding DNA: TGTGCCAGCAGTTTATCTCCGGACAGGGTTTACGAGCAGTACTTC. It yields the protein CASSLSPDRVYEQYF. The rearrangement links TRBV27 to TRBJ2-7, with TRBD1 identical over 8 bases. J gave up 4 bases and V 0 bases, and 5 bases lay outside the gene matches. CDR1 and CDR2 from the germline V gene are MNHEY and SMNVEV (reference sequence). There are 15 residues in the CDR3.

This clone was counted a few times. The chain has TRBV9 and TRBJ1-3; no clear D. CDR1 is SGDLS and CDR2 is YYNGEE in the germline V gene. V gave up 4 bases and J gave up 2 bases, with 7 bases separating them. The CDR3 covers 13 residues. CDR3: CASSTSTGNTIYF. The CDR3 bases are TGTGCCAGCAGCACTAGTACTGGAAACACCATATATTTT.

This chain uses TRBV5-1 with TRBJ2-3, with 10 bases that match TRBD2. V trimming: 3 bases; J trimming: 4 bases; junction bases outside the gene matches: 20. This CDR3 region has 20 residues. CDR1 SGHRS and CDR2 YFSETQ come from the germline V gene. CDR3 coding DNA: TGCGCCAGCAGCTCCCTGAAACCCGGGACTAGCGCCTTACCATCAGATACGCAGTATTTT. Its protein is CASSSLKPGTSALPSDTQYF. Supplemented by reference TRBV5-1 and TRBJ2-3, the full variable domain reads KAGVTQTPRYLIKTRGQQVTLSCSPISGHRSVSWYQQTPGQGLQFLFEYFSETQRNKGNFPGRFSGRQFSNSRSEMNVSTLELGDSALYLCASSSLKPGTSALPSDTQYFGPGTRLTVL.

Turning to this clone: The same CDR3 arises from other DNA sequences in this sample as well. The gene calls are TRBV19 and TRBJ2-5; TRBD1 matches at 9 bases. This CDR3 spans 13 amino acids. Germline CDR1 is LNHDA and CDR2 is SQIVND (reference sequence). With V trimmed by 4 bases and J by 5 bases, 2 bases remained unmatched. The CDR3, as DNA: TGTGCCAGTAGTAAGGACAGGGGCGAGACCCAGTACTTC. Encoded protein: CASSKDRGETQYF.

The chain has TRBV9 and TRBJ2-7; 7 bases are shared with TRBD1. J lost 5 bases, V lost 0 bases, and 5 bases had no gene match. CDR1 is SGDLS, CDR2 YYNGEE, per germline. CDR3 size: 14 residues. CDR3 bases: TGTGCCAGCAGCGTAGACAGGGGAGAACACGAGCAGTACTTC. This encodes CASSVDRGEHEQYF.

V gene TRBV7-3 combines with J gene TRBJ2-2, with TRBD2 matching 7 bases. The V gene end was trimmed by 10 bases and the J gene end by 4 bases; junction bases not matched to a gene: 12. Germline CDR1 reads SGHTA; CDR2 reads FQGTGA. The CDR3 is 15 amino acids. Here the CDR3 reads CAIPRWGGVTGELFF. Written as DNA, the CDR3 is TGTGCCATCCCCCGATGGGGGGGGGTCACCGGGGAGCTGTTTTTT. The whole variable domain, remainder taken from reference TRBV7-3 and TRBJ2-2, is GAGVSQTPSNKVTEKGKYVELRCDPISGHTALYWYRQSLGQGPEFLIYFQGTGAADDSGLPNDRFFAVRPEGSVSTLKIQRTERGDSAVYLCAIPRWGGVTGELFFGEGSRLTVL.

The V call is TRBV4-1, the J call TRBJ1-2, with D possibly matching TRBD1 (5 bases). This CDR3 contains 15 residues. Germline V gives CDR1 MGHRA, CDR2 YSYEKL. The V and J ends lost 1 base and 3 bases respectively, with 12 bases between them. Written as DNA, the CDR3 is TGCGCCAGCAGCCAAGGTGGGGGGACCTACTATGGCTACACCTTC. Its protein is CASSQGGGTYYGYTF.

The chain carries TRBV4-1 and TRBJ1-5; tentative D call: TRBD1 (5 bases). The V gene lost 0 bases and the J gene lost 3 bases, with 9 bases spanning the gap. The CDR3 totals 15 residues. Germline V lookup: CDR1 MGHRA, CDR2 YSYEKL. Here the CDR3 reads CASSQDRRDNQPQHF. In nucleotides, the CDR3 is TGCGCCAGCAGCCAAGATCGCAGGGACAATCAGCCCCAGCATTTT.

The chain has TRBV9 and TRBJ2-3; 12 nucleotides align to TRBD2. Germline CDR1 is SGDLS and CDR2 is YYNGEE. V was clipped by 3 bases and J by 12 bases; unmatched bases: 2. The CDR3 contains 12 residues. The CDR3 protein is CASSALAGGQYF. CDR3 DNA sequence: TGTGCCAGCAGCGCACTAGCGGGGGGACAGTATTTT.

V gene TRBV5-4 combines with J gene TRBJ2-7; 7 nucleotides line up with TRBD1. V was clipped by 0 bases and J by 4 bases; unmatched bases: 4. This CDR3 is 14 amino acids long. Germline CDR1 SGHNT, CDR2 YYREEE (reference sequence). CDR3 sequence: CASSLGTGVYEQYF. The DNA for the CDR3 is TGTGCCAGCAGCTTGGGAACAGGGGTGTACGAGCAGTACTTC.

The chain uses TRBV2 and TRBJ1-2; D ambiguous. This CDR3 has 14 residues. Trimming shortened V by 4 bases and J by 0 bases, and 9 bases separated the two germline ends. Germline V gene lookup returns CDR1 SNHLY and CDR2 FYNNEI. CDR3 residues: CASSGGEANYGYTF. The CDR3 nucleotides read TGTGCCAGCAGTGGTGGGGAGGCTAACTATGGCTACACCTTC.

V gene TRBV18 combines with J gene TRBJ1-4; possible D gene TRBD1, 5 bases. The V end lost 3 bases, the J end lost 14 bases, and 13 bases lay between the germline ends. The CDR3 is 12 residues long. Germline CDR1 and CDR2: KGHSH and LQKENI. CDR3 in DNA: TGTGCCAGCTCACCCGACAGACCGGCGCTGTTTTTT. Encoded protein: CASSPDRPALFF.

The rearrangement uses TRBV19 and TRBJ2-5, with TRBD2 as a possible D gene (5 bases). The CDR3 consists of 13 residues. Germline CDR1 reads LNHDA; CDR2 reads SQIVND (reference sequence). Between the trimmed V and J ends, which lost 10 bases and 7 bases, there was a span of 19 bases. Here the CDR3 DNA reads TGTGCCACCACAGAGGGCCCCAAGACGACCCAGTACTTC. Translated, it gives CATTEGPKTTQYF.

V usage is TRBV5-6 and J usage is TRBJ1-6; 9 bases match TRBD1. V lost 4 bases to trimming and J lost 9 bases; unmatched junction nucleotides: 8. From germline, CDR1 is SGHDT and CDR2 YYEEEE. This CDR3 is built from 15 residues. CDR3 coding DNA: TGTGCCAGCAGCGCCCGGGACAGGGCTACTTCACCCCTCCACTTT. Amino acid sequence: CASSARDRATSPLHF.

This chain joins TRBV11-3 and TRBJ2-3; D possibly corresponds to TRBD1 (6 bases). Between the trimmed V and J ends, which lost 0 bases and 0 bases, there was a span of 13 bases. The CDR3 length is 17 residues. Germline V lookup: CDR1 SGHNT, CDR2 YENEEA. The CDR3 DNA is TGTGCCAGCAGCTTAGATTTGGTAGGGGGTAGCACAGATACGCAGTATTTT. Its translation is CASSLDLVGGSTDTQYF.

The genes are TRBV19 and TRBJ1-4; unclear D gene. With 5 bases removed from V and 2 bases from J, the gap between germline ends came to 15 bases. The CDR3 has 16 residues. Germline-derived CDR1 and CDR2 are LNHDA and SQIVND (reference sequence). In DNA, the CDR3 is TGTGCCAGTAGTCCCCATACGGGGAAGACTAATGAAAAACTGTTTTTT. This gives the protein CASSPHTGKTNEKLFF.

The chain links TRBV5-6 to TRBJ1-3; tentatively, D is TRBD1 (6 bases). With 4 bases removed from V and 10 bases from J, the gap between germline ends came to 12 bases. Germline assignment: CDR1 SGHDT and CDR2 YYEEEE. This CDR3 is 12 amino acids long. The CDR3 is CASSQTGRTIYF. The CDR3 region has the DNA TGTGCCAGCAGCCAGACAGGTCGGACCATATATTTT.

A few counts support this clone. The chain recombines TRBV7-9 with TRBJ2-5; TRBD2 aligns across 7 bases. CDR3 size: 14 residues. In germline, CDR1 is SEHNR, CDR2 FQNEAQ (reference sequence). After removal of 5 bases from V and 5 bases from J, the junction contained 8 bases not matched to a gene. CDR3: CASSRPEGGETQYF. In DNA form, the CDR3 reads TGTGCCAGCAGCCGACCCGAGGGAGGGGAGACCCAGTACTTC.

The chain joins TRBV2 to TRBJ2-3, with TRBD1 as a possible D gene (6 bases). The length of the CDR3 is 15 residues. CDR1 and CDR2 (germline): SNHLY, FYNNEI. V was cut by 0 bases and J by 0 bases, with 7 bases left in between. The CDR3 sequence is CASSEAGGSTDTQYF. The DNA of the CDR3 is TGTGCCAGCAGTGAAGCAGGGGGTAGCACAGATACGCAGTATTTT. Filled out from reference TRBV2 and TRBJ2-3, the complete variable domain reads EPEVTQTPSHQVTQMGQEVILRCVPISNHLYFYWYRQILGQKVEFLVSFYNNEISEKSEIFDDQFSVERPDGSNFTLKIRSTKLEDSAMYFCASSEAGGSTDTQYFGPGTRLTVL.

CDR3 loop: CASSLVGTSGRDEQFF. For the CDR3, the DNA is TGTGCCAGCAGCTTGGTGGGGACTAGCGGGAGGGATGAGCAGTTCTTC. This sequence joins TRBV7-3 and TRBJ2-1; TRBD2 matches 16 bases. The CDR3 is 16 amino acids. The ends lost 3 bases at V and 8 bases at J; junction bases unmatched: 4. Germline values: CDR1 SGHTA, CDR2 FQGTGA.

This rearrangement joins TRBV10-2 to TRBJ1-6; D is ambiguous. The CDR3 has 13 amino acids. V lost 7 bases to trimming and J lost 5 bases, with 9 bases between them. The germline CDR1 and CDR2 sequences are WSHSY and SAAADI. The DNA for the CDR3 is TGCGCCAGCACGCCGGTGAATAATTCACCCCTCCACTTT. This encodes CASTPVNNSPLHF.

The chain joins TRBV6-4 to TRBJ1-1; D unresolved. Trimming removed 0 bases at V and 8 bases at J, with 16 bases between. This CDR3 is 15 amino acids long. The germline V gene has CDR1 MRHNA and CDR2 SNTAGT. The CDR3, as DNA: TGTGCCAGCAGTGACTCGATCGAGGGATCAACAGAAGCTTTCTTT. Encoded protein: CASSDSIEGSTEAFF.

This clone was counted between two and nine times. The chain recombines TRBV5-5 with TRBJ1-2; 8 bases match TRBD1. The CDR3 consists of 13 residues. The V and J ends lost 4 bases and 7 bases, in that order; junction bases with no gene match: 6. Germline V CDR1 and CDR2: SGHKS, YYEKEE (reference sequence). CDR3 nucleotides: TGTGCCAGCAGCCTTCAGGGGGCGGGTGGCTACACCTTC. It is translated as CASSLQGAGGYTF.

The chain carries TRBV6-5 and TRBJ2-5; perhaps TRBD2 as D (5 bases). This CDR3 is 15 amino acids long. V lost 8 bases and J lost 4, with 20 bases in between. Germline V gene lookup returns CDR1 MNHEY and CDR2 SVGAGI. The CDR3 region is CASHSASGGGETQYF. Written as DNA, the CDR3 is TGTGCCAGCCACAGCGCCTCAGGCGGAGGAGAGACCCAGTACTTC.

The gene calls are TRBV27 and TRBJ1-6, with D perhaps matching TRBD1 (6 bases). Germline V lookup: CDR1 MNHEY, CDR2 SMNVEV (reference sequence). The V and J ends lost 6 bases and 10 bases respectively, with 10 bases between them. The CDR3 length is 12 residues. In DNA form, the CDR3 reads TGTGCCAGCAGACAGGGTGGGTCACCCCTCCACTTT. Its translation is CASRQGGSPLHF.

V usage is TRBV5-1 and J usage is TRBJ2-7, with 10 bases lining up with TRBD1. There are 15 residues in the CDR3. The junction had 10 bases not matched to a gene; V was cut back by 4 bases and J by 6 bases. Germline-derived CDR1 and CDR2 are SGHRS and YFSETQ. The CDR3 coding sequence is TGCGCCAGCAGCCCTGATGGACAGGGGGGCCTCGAGCAGTACTTC. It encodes CASSPDGQGGLEQYF.

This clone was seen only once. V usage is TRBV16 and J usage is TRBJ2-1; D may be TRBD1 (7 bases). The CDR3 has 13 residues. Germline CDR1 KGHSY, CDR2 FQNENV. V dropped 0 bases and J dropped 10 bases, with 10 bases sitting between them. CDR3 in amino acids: CASSQSAGGEQFF. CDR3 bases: TGTGCCAGCAGCCAATCCGCAGGGGGGGAGCAGTTCTTC. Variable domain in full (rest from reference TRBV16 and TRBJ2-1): GEEVAQTPKHLVRGEGQKAKLYCAPIKGHSYVFWYQQVLKNEFKFLISFQNENVFDETGMPKERFSAKCLPNSPCSLEIQATKLEDSAVYFCASSQSAGGEQFFGPGTRLTVL.

DNA for the CDR3: TGTGCCAGCAGCTTAAGACGACTGGGTCGCACAGATACGCAGTATTTT. Residues: CASSLRRLGRTDTQYF. The V call is TRBV7-9, the J call TRBJ2-3; unclear D gene. V lost 2 bases and J 1 base, leaving 13 bases between the germline ends. Germline CDR1 SEHNR, CDR2 FQNEAQ (reference sequence). The CDR3 has 16 amino acids.